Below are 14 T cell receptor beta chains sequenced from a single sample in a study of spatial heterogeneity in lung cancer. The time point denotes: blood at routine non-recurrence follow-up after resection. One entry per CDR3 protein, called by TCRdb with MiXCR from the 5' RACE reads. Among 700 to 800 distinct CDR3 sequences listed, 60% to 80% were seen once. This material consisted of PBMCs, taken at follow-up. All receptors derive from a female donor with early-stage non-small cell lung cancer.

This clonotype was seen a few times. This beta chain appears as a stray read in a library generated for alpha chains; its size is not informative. The CDR3 reads CATGAVNTEAFF. The CDR3 DNA follows: TGTGCCACAGGAGCCGTTAACACTGAAGCTTTCTTT. V gene TRBV19 combines with J gene TRBJ1-1; D call uncertain. The CDR3 is 12 amino acids. Germline V CDR1 and CDR2: LNHDA, SQIVND (reference sequence). The V end lost 10 bases, the J end lost 2 bases, and 11 bases lay between the germline ends.

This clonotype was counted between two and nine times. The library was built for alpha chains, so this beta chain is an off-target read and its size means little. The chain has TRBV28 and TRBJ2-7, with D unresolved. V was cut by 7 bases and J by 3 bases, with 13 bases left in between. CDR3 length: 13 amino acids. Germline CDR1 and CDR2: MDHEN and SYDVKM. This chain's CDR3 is CASTNSHSYEQYF. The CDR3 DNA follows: TGTGCCAGCACCAACTCCCACAGCTACGAGCAGTACTTC.

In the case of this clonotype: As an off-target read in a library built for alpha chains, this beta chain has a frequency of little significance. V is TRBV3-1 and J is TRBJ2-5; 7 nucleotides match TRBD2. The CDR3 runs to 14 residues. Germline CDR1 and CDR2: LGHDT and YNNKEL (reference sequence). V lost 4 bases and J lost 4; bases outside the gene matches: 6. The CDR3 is CASSPRTSGETQYF. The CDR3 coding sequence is TGTGCCAGCAGCCCAAGGACTAGTGGAGAGACCCAGTACTTC.

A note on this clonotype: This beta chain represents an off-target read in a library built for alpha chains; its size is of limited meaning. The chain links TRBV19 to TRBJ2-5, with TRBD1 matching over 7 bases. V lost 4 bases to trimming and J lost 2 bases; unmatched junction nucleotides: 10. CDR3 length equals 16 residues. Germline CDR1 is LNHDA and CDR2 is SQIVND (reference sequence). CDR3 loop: CASSKEGAILQETQYF. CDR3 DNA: TGTGCCAGTAGTAAAGAGGGGGCGATTCTACAAGAGACCCAGTACTTC. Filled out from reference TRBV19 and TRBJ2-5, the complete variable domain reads DGGITQSPKYLFRKEGQNVTLSCEQNLNHDAMYWYRQDPGQGLRLIYYSQIVNDFQKGDIAEGYSVSREKKESFPLTVTSAQKNPTAFYLCASSKEGAILQETQYFGPGTRLLVL.

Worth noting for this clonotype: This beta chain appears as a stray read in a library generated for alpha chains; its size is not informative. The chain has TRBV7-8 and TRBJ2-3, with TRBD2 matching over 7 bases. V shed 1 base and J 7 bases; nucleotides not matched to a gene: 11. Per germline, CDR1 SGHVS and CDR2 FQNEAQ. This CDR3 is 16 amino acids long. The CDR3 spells CASSLGLGEGLHTQYF. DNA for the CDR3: TGTGCCAGCAGCTTAGGGCTGGGGGAGGGCCTTCATACGCAGTATTTT.

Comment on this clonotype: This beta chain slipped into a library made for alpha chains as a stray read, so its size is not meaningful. This CDR3 is CSARRVATYEQYF. Here the CDR3 DNA reads TGCAGTGCTAGACGGGTAGCAACCTACGAGCAGTACTTC. J is TRBJ2-7 and V is TRBV20-1, with D unresolved. V was shortened by 2 bases and J by 2 bases, with 10 bases between the two germline ends. CDR3 length: 13 amino acids. Germline CDR1 is DFQATT and CDR2 is SNEGSKA (reference sequence).

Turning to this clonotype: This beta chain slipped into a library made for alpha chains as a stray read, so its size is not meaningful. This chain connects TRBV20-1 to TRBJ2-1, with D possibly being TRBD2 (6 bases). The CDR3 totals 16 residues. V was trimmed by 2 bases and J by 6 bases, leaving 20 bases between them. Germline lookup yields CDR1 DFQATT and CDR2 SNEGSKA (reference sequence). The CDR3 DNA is TGCAGTGCTAGACCTCCTCTTAGCGGACGAGCCAATGAGCAGTTCTTC. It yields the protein CSARPPLSGRANEQFF.

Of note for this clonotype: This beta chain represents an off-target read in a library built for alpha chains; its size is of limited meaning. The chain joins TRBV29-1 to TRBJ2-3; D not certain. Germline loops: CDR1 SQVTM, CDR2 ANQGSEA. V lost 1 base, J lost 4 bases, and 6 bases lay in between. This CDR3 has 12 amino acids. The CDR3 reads CSVEGQADTQYF. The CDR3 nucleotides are TGCAGCGTTGAAGGGCAGGCAGATACGCAGTATTTT.

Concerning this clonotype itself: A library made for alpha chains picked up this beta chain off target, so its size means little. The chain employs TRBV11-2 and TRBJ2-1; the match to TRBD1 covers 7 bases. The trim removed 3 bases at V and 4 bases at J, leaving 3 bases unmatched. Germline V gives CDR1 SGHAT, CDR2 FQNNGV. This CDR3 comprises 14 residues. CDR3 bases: TGTGCCAGCAGCTTCGGGACAGAATACAATGAGCAGTTCTTC. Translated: CASSFGTEYNEQFF.

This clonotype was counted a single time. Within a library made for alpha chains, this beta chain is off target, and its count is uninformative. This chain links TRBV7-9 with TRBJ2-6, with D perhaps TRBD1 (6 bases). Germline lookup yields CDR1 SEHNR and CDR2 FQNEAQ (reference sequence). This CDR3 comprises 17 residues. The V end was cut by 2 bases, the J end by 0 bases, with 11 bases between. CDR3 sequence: CASSLSRGLSGANVLTF. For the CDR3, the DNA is TGTGCCAGCAGCTTAAGCAGGGGCCTCTCTGGGGCCAACGTCCTGACTTTC.

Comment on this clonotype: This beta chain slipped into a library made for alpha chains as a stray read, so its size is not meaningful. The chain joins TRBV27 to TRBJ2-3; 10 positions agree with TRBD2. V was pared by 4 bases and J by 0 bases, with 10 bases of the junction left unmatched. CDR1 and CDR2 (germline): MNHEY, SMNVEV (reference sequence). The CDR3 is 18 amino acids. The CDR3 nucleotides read TGTGCCAGCAGTTCCAACCCGACTAGCGGGCCTAGCACAGATACGCAGTATTTT. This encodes CASSSNPTSGPSTDTQYF.

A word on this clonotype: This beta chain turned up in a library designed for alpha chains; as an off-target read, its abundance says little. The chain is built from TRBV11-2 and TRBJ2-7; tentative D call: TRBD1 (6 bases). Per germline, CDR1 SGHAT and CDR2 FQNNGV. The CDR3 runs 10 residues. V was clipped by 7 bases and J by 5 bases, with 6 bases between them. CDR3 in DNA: TGTGCCAGCAAGGGGGACGAGCAGTACTTC. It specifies CASKGDEQYF.

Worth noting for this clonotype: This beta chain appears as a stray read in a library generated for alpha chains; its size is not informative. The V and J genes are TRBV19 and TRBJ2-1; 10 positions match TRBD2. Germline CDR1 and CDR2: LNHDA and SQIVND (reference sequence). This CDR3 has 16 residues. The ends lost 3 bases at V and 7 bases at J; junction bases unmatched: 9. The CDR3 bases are TGTGCCAGTAGTATCGGGAGCGGGAGGGCCGCGAATGAGCAGTTCTTC. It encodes CASSIGSGRAANEQFF.

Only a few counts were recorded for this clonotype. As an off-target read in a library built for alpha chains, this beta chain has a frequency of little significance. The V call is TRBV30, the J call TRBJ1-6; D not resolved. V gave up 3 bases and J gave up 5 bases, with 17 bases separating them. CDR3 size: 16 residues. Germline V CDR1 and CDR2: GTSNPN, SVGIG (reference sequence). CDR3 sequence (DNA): TGTGCCTGGAGCCGCCTGCCGGGCGGAAATAATTCACCCCTCCACTTT. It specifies CAWSRLPGGNNSPLHF.